This T cell receptor beta chain was documented in a study of blood T cell repertoires in COVID-19. Overall study context: Spain, Italy and the United States supplied samples that represented acute and convalescent COVID-19.

The V gene lost 1 base and the J gene lost 6 bases, with 19 bases spanning the gap. CDR1 and CDR2 (germline): LGHNA, YNFKEQ. The CDR3 has 16 amino acids. In the source study's methods: Amplification of reference gene primers provided the estimated nucleated cell counts. The assay was immunoSEQ multiplex PCR, and TCRdb's table has in-frame clones only and misses some. Clone size and the V and J calls come from that table; the DNA yielded D and trimming. The table shows over 150,000 clones, with roughly 80% occurring only once. The Seattle site enrolled patients during active infection and followed them longitudinally.

This rearrangement joins TRBV4-2 to TRBJ2-7; TRBD2 might be the D (6 bases). Sequencing was done on a sample of peripheral blood. This TCR derives from a woman of 80 years or more with COVID-19, enrolled during active disease. The CDR3 region is CASSQGTTWGDSEQYF. CDR3 coding DNA: TGTGCCAGCAGCCAAGGAACAACTTGGGGGGATAGCGAGCAGTACTTC.